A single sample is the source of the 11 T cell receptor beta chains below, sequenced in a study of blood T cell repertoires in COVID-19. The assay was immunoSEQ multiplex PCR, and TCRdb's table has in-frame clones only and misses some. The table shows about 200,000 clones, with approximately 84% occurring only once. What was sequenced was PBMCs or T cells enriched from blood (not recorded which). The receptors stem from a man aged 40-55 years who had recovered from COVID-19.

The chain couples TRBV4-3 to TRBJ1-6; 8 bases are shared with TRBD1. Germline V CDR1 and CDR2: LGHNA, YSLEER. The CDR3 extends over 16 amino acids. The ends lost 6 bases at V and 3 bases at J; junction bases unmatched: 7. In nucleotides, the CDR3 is TGCGCCAGCAGTCCATCAGGGGGCAACTATAATTCACCCCTCCACTTT. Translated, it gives CASSPSGGNYNSPLHF.

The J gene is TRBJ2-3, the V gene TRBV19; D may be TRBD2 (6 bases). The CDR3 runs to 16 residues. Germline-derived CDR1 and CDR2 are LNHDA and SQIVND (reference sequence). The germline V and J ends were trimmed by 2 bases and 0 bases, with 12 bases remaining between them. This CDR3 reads CASSIYSGASTDTQYF. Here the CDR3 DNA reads TGTGCCAGTAGTATATATAGCGGAGCTAGCACAGATACGCAGTATTTT.

CDR3 protein: CAISTARAEAFF. CDR3 DNA: TGTGCCATCAGTACCGCCCGGGCTGAAGCTTTCTTT. The V gene is TRBV10-3, the J gene TRBJ1-1; D is undetermined. Germline CDR1 is ENHRY and CDR2 is SYGVKD. V lost 5 bases and J lost 6, with 10 bases in between. The CDR3 totals 12 residues.

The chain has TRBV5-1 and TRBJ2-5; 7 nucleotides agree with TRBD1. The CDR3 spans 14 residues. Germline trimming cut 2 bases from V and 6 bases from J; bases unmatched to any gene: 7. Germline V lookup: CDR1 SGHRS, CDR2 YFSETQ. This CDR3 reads CASSLATGVQTQYF. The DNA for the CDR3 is TGCGCCAGCAGCTTAGCTACAGGGGTGCAGACCCAGTACTTC.

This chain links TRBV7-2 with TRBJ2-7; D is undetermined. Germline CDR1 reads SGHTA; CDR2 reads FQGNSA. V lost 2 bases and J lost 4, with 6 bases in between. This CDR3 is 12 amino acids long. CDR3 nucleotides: TGTGCCAGCAGCTTACGAGAATACGAGCAGTACTTC. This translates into CASSLREYEQYF.

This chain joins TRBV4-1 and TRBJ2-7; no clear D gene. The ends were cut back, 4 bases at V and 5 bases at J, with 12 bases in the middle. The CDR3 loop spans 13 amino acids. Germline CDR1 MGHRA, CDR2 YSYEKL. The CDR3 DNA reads TGCGCCAGCAGCCGCAGAATCTCGAACGAGCAGTACTTC. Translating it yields CASSRRISNEQYF.

The CDR3 DNA follows: TGCGCCAGCAGCCATGGACAGGGCTACGAGCAGTACTTC. Its protein product is CASSHGQGYEQYF. This chain links TRBV5-1 with TRBJ2-7, with TRBD1 matching over 8 bases. The germline CDR1 and CDR2 sequences are SGHRS and YFSETQ. CDR3 size: 13 residues. V shed 4 bases, J shed 3 bases, and the junction held 3 bases outside the gene matches.

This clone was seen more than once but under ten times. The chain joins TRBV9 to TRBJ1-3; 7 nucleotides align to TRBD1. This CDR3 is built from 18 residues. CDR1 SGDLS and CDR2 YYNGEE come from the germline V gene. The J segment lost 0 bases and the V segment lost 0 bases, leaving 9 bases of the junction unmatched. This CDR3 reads CASSVGLPGDSSGNTIYF. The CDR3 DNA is TGTGCCAGCAGCGTAGGCCTTCCGGGGGACAGCTCTGGAAACACCATATATTTT. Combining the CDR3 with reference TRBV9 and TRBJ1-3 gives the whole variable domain DSGVTQTPKHLITATGQRVTLRCSPRSGDLSVYWYQQSLDQGLQFLIQYYNGEERAKGNILERFSAQQFPDLHSELNLSSLELGDSALYFCASSVGLPGDSSGNTIYFGEGSWLTVV.

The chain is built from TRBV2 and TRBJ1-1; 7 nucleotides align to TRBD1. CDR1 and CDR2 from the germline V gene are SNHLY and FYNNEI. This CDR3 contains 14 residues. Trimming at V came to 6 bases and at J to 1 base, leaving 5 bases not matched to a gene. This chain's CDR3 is CASSSGQANTEAFF. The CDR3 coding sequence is TGTGCCAGCAGCTCAGGACAGGCGAACACTGAAGCTTTCTTT.

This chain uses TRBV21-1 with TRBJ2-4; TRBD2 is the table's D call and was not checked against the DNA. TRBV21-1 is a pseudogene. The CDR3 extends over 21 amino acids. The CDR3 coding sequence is TGTGCCAGCAGCCTCACCTTCCTACTAGCGGGGGGACTTGTAGCCAAAAACATTCAGTACTTC. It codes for CASSLTFLLAGGLVAKNIQYF.

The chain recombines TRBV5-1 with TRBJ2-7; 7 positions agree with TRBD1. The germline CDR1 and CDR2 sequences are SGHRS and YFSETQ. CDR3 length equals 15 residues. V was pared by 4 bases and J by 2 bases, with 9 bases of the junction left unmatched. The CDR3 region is CASSKGQFRAYEQYF. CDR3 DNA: TGCGCCAGCAGCAAGGGACAGTTTCGCGCCTACGAGCAGTACTTC.